The T cell receptor (beta chain) described here comes from a study of CD8 T cells in Susac syndrome. The junction had 12 bases not matched to a gene; V was cut back by 2 bases and J by 3 bases. This CDR3 comprises 18 residues. When the RNA was reverse transcribed, random hexamers were used with an input of 0.5 to 1 ug. Each CDR3 protein gets one entry after TCRdb re-called the immunoSEQ multiplex PCR reads with MiXCR. The repertoire holds about 280,000 distinct CDR3 sequences, with about 85% as singletons. V gene TRBV12-3 or TRBV12-4 combines with J gene TRBJ2-5; 10 bases are a match to TRBD2. The sequenced material came from CD8+ T cells from PBMCs. The receptor was isolated from a human donor with multiple sclerosis. The CDR3 DNA sequence: TGTGCCAGCAGTTTATACCAAGGGAGCGGGAGGGGAAAAGAGACCCAGTACTTC. It yields the protein CASSLYQGSGRGKETQYF.